This T cell receptor beta chain was retrieved from a study of blood T cell repertoires in COVID-19. This CDR3 comprises 17 residues. CDR1 is SGHNT, CDR2 YYREEE, per germline (reference sequence). The V end was cut by 0 bases, the J end by 2 bases, with 15 bases between. This clone came up a few times. TCRdb's copy holds only in-frame clones and misses some; the assay was immunoSEQ multiplex PCR. This sample has roughly 89,000 clones, with 75% to 85% found just once. This chain connects TRBV5-4 to TRBJ1-3; D is possibly TRBD1 (6 bases). This clonotype was obtained from a woman aged 70-85 years with acute or convalescent COVID-19. The sequenced sample consisted of peripheral blood. The CDR3 sequence is CASSLVSGRGTGNTIYF. In nucleotides, the CDR3 is TGTGCCAGCAGCTTGGTGTCGGGCAGGGGAACTGGAAACACCATATATTTT.